Each of the 26 T cell receptor beta chains below was sequenced from the same sample in a study of immune characterization of retroperitoneal liposarcoma. TCRdb re-called the PCR reads with MiXCR, one entry per CDR3 protein. The data show 3,000 or so distinct CDR3 sequences, roughly half seen once. Material: tumor tissue. These receptors were taken from a male donor with retroperitoneal liposarcoma.

This rearrangement joins TRBV24-1 to TRBJ2-3; D gene ambiguous. This CDR3 contains 14 residues. The germline gives CDR1 KGHDR, CDR2 SFDVKD. V gave up 2 bases and J gave up 0 bases, with 5 bases separating them. The CDR3 here is CATSDWVSTDTQYF. The DNA of the CDR3 is TGTGCCACCAGTGATTGGGTTAGCACAGATACGCAGTATTTT.

This rearrangement joins TRBV6-1 to TRBJ2-1; 7 bases agree with TRBD2. Germline assignment: CDR1 MNHNS and CDR2 SASEGT. The CDR3 extends over 16 amino acids. With 6 bases clipped from V and 6 bases from J, the junction kept 14 bases outside the gene matches. CDR3: CASSPVASGNLNEQFF. As DNA, the CDR3 is TGTGCCAGCAGCCCCGTTGCGAGCGGGAACCTCAATGAGCAGTTCTTC.

The V call is TRBV7-6, the J call TRBJ2-1, with D perhaps TRBD1 or TRBD2 (5 bases each). The germline gives CDR1 SGHVS, CDR2 FNYEAQ. Trimming removed 6 bases at V and 4 bases at J, with 19 bases between. This CDR3 spans 16 amino acids. The CDR3 nucleotides are TGTGCCAGCAGTAGTTCGGGGACGACGCCTTACAATGAGCAGTTCTTC. This gives the protein CASSSSGTTPYNEQFF.

This clonotype has more than one count but fewer than ten. The chain's CDR3 is CASSAGGENNEQFF. The CDR3 bases are TGTGCCAGCAGCGCGGGAGGGGAAAACAATGAGCAGTTCTTC. The chain couples TRBV6-4 to TRBJ2-1; 9 bases line up with TRBD2. The J segment lost 5 bases and the V segment lost 6 bases, leaving 5 bases of the junction unmatched. Germline CDR1 MRHNA, CDR2 SNTAGT. This CDR3 region has 14 residues.

The sample holds a few counts of this clonotype. The V call is TRBV6-5, the J call TRBJ2-1, with 10 nucleotides matching TRBD2. J gave up 4 bases and V 5 bases, and 5 bases lay outside the gene matches. Per the germline V gene, CDR1 is MNHEY and CDR2 is SVGAGI. The CDR3 covers 15 residues. The CDR3 nucleotides read TGTGCCAGCAGTCGGCTAGCGGGAGATTACAATGAGCAGTTCTTC. It codes for CASSRLAGDYNEQFF.

This clonotype is deemed medium-sized. V gene TRBV7-2 combines with J gene TRBJ2-2, with D perhaps assigned TRBD1 or TRBD2 (5 bases each). Trimming removed 5 bases from V and 4 bases from J, with 14 bases in between. Germline CDR1 SGHTA, CDR2 FQGNSA. This CDR3 is 15 amino acids long. The CDR3 coding sequence is TGTGCCAGCAGCCCCCAACAGGCGGGCACCGGGGAGCTGTTTTTT. Translating gives CASSPQQAGTGELFF.

The chain joins TRBV6-1 to TRBJ1-1, with D possibly matching TRBD1 (5 bases). The CDR3 contains 15 residues. Germline CDR1 is MNHNS and CDR2 is SASEGT. V gave up 8 bases and J gave up 3 bases, with 19 bases separating them. CDR3 amino acids: CASGIPRVWDTEAFF. The CDR3 DNA reads as TGTGCCAGCGGCATTCCCAGGGTGTGGGACACTGAAGCTTTCTTT.

This clonotype was seen only a few times. The V gene is TRBV6-1, the J gene TRBJ1-6, with 12 nucleotides matching TRBD1. From germline, CDR1 is MNHNS and CDR2 SASEGT. The CDR3 is 15 amino acids. The V segment lost 4 bases and the J segment 10 bases; nucleotides outside the gene matches: 5. Here the CDR3 reads CASSVGTGGRSPLHF. The CDR3 coding sequence is TGTGCCAGCAGTGTCGGGACAGGGGGCAGGTCACCCCTCCACTTT.

The chain carries TRBV5-5 and TRBJ1-2; D not resolved. The CDR3 spans 12 residues. Trimming removed 2 bases from V and 5 bases from J, with 7 bases in between. CDR1 is SGHKS, CDR2 YYEKEE, per germline (reference sequence). This chain's CDR3 is CASSFWGYGYTF. CDR3 in DNA: TGTGCCAGCAGCTTTTGGGGTTATGGCTACACCTTC.

The CDR3 DNA is TGTGCCAGCAGCCTAGCGGGAGGAATCAATGAGCAGTACTTC. It translates to CASSLAGGINEQYF. V and J are TRBV27 and TRBJ2-5; TRBD2 matches at 11 bases. The V segment lost 6 bases and the J segment 11 bases; nucleotides outside the gene matches: 11. Per the germline V gene, CDR1 is MNHEY and CDR2 is SMNVEV (reference sequence). This CDR3 has 14 amino acids.

The rearrangement joins TRBV6-1 to TRBJ2-3, with D perhaps matching TRBD2 (7 bases). V was clipped by 6 bases and J by 1 base, with 20 bases between them. The CDR3 is 17 residues long. The germline V gene has CDR1 MNHNS and CDR2 SASEGT. CDR3 region: CASREGEGGARTDTQYF. Here the CDR3 DNA reads TGTGCCAGCAGAGAGGGAGAGGGGGGGGCCCGCACAGATACGCAGTATTTT.

This clonotype is medium-sized. The chain combines TRBV7-4 with TRBJ2-1, with D possibly being TRBD1 or TRBD2 (6 bases each). CDR1 and CDR2 (germline): SGHVT, SQSDAQ. The CDR3 loop spans 16 amino acids. V dropped 5 bases and J dropped 3 bases, with 17 bases sitting between them. CDR3 nucleotides: TGTGCCAGCAGCCCGAACGGGGGCAATTACTACAATGAGCAGTTCTTC. This translates into CASSPNGGNYYNEQFF.

The rearrangement uses TRBV25-1 and TRBJ2-1, with 7 positions matching TRBD1. The CDR3 runs to 15 residues. Germline trimming cut 2 bases from V and 8 bases from J; bases unmatched to any gene: 9. CDR1 is MGHDK and CDR2 is SYGVNS in the germline V gene. The DNA of the CDR3 is TGTGCCAGCAGTGAAGTTGTGACAGGGAGTCATGAGCAGTTCTTC. Amino acid sequence: CASSEVVTGSHEQFF.

The V call is TRBV7-1, the J call TRBJ2-5; maybe TRBD2 (6 bases). The DNA end lines up better with TRBJ2-7; the J call may be wrong. TRBV7-1 is identified as an open reading frame with a role that is uncertain. The CDR3 has 17 residues. CDR3 protein: CASSLIGGIGSSYEQYF. CDR3 DNA: TGTGCCAGCAGCCTGATCGGAGGGATAGGATCGTCCTACGAGCAGTACTTC.

In its sample, this clonotype was seen once. The rearrangement uses TRBV6-6 and TRBJ2-3, with TRBD2 as a possible D gene (7 bases). The CDR3 extends over 15 amino acids. Germline V lookup: CDR1 MNHNY, CDR2 SVGAGI (reference sequence). V lost 9 bases and J lost 6, with 22 bases in between. CDR3 amino acids: CASQKGAGAPDTQYF. CDR3 DNA: TGTGCCAGTCAAAAAGGGGCGGGGGCCCCCGATACGCAGTATTTT.

The V gene is TRBV11-1, the J gene TRBJ2-1, with a tentative D call TRBD2 (5 bases). Trimming pared 5 bases from V and 5 bases from J, leaving 13 bases between. This CDR3 contains 14 residues. CDR1 is SGHAT, CDR2 FQDESV, per germline (reference sequence). The CDR3 region is CASSRSGKDNEQFF. CDR3 DNA: TGTGCCAGCAGCAGATCCGGGAAAGACAATGAGCAGTTCTTC.

V and J are TRBV6-1 and TRBJ2-1, with 11 bases lining up with TRBD2. This CDR3 region has 13 residues. Per the germline V gene, CDR1 is MNHNS and CDR2 is SASEGT. The J segment lost 9 bases and the V segment lost 4 bases, leaving 2 bases of the junction unmatched. CDR3 residues: CASSALAGGEQFF. As DNA, the CDR3 is TGTGCCAGCAGTGCGCTAGCGGGGGGTGAGCAGTTCTTC.

The rearrangement joins TRBV6-1 to TRBJ2-2, with D perhaps given as TRBD1 or TRBD2 (5 bases each). This CDR3 spans 13 amino acids. Germline V gene sequence: CDR1 MNHNS, CDR2 SASEGT. Between the trimmed V and J ends, which lost 7 bases and 4 bases, there was a span of 10 bases. CDR3 sequence reads: CASIGTVTGELFF. The CDR3 bases are TGTGCCAGCATCGGGACGGTCACCGGGGAGCTGTTTTTT.

The chain is built from TRBV10-3 and TRBJ2-1, with 10 bases fitting TRBD1. Germline V gene data show CDR1 as ENHRY and CDR2 as SYGVKD. The CDR3 totals 15 residues. The V and J ends lost 5 bases and 10 bases, in that order; junction bases with no gene match: 11. DNA for the CDR3: TGTGCCATCAGTCCGGGACAGGGGATACAGTCCGAGCAGTTCTTC. Its protein product is CAISPGQGIQSEQFF.

In its sample, this clonotype was seen a few times. The chain uses TRBV7-2 and TRBJ1-1; the D is unclear. Trimming left V 0 bases short and J 4 bases short, with 3 bases between. Germline CDR1 is SGHTA and CDR2 is FQGNSA. This CDR3 comprises 12 residues. CDR3 bases: TGTGCCAGCAGCTTAGCCAGCACTGAAGCTTTCTTT. Its protein product is CASSLASTEAFF.

Comment on this clonotype: The germline gene is not matched at one end of the junction; a read error may be the cause. The chain's CDR3 is CASSLGQTSYNEQLF. The CDR3 DNA sequence: TGTGCCAGCAGCTTAGGGCAGACATCCTACAATGAGCAGTTATTC. This chain connects TRBV7-2 to TRBJ2-1, with no clear D. There are 15 residues in the CDR3. The germline V gene encodes CDR1 SGHTA and CDR2 FQGNSA.

This clonotype has only a few counts. The chain has TRBV7-2 and TRBJ2-1; 8 bases fit TRBD2. With the DNA end fitting TRBJ2-5 better, the J assignment may be wrong. CDR1 and CDR2 from the germline V gene are SGHTA and FQGNSA. The CDR3 has 16 amino acids. CDR3 nucleotide sequence: TGTGCCAGCAGCTCTGGGCGGGGGGCCCCTCGGGAGACCCAGTACTTC. It is translated as CASSSGRGAPRETQYF.

This clonotype is deemed medium-sized (0.01 to 0.1%). V usage is TRBV12-3 or TRBV12-4 and J usage is TRBJ2-3, with TRBD2 matching 10 bases. J gave up 4 bases and V 7 bases, and 5 bases lay outside the gene matches. This CDR3 is built from 14 residues. For the CDR3, the DNA is TGTGCCAGCAAGGCTAGCGGGAGCGCAGATACGCAGTATTTT. As protein: CASKASGSADTQYF.

By share, this clonotype counts as medium-sized. J is TRBJ2-3 and V is TRBV7-2, with D unclear. The V gene lost 2 bases and the J gene lost 0 bases, with 9 bases spanning the gap. Per the germline V gene, CDR1 is SGHTA and CDR2 is FQGNSA. The CDR3 spans 15 residues. CDR3 DNA: TGTGCCAGCAGCTTACGAGGAACTAGCACAGATACGCAGTATTTT. It encodes CASSLRGTSTDTQYF.

This clonotype rates as medium-sized. This chain uses TRBV6-1 with TRBJ2-1; 11 nucleotides agree with TRBD2. The J call may be mistaken, given a closer DNA end match to TRBJ2-7. Germline values: CDR1 MNHNS, CDR2 SASEGT. The CDR3 is made up of 17 amino acids. CDR3 sequence: CASRTGLADSSYNEQYF. The CDR3 DNA reads as TGTGCCAGCAGAACGGGACTAGCGGATAGCTCCTACAATGAGCAGTACTTC.

Judged by abundance, this clonotype is large. The rearrangement joins TRBV6-1 to TRBJ1-4; unclear D gene. The CDR3 length is 16 residues. Trimming removed 6 bases from V and 0 bases from J, with 14 bases in between. CDR1 is MNHNS and CDR2 is SASEGT in the germline V gene. The CDR3 region is CASSPTASTTNEKLFF. The CDR3 DNA reads TGTGCCAGCAGCCCGACCGCCAGTACAACTAATGAAAAACTGTTTTTT.